These T cell receptor beta chains were read from a single sample in a study of blood T cells in healthy people across ages. TCRdb processed the 5' RACE reads anew with MiXCR; each CDR3 protein has one entry. The sample yields fewer than 700,000 distinct CDR3 sequences, roughly 43% seen once. Material: blood. The source is an elderly man in good health. CDR3s include the opening cysteine and the closing phenylalanine or tryptophan. A D gene is named only where the DNA matches it firmly. Some rows mark clone size as missing; the rest say once, few, many or name a class of expanded clone.

.,TRBV2,TRBJ2-1,.,TGTGCCAGCAGTGATTGGGTGAGGAATGAGCAGTTCTTC,CASSDWVRNEQFF
TRBD2,TRBV3-1,TRBJ2-3,few,TGTGCCAGCAGCCAAAGACCTTTCGGAGCGGGGGGCACAGATACGCAGTATTTT,CASSQRPFGAGGTDTQYF
.,TRBV20-1,TRBJ1-6,.,TGCAGTGCCGGGACGGGATCCTATAATTCACCCCTCCACTTT,CSAGTGSYNSPLHF
.,TRBV12-3/TRBV12-4,TRBJ2-3,.,TGTGCCAGCAGTTTTTTCCAGCGGGCCACAGATACGCAGTATTTT,CASSFFQRATDTQYF
.,TRBV7-6,TRBJ1-4,.,TGTGCCAGCAGCTTAGAGGGTCTTCCGAATGAAAAACTGTTTTTT,CASSLEGLPNEKLFF
TRBD2,TRBV7-9,TRBJ2-1,few,TGTGCCAGCAGCTTAGGGGCGGGAGACGAGCAGTTCTTC,CASSLGAGDEQFF
.,TRBV3-1,TRBJ1-6,.,TGTTCCGGCAGTCCAACACAGGGTGATAATTCACCCCTCCACTTT,CSGSPTQGDNSPLHF
.,TRBV20-1,TRBJ1-6,.,TGCAGTGCCCTAACGAGGGCCCTCCACTTT,CSALTRALHF
TRBD1,TRBV20-1,TRBJ1-1,few,TGCGGCAACCGGGACAGGGCCCTTCCGAACACTGAAGCTTTCTTT,CGNRDRALPNTEAFF
.,TRBV20-1,TRBJ1-5,.,TGCAGTGCCAACAGGGTCAATCAGCCCCAGCATTTT,CSANRVNQPQHF
.,TRBV15,TRBJ2-1,.,TGTGCCACCAGCTCTCAGCGGTACAATGAGCAGTTCTTC,CATSSQRYNEQFF
.,TRBV25-1,TRBJ2-3,.,TGTGCCAGCAGTGAATTGGAGTCCCGGGATAGGGCAGATACGCAGTATTTT,CASSELESRDRADTQYF
.,TRBV7-2,TRBJ2-1,.,TGTGCCAGCAGCGCTACCGGAGGAGGAACCTACGAGCAGTTCTTC,CASSATGGGTYEQFF
.,TRBV5-6,TRBJ1-5,.,TGTGCCAGCAGCTTGTCAAGGATAAGTGTGAGCAATCAGCCCCAGCATTTT,CASSLSRISVSNQPQHF
.,TRBV27,TRBJ2-2,.,TGTGCCAGCAGTTTATCCGAGACCGGGGAGCTGTTTTTT,CASSLSETGELFF
TRBD1,TRBV6-2/TRBV6-3,TRBJ2-3,few,TGTGCCAGCACGGACAGGGCGGATACGCAGTATTTT,CASTDRADTQYF
.,TRBV27,TRBJ2-7,few,TGTGCCAGCAGTTTGTCCACGGGCACTCCCTACGAGCAGTACTTC,CASSLSTGTPYEQYF
TRBD2,TRBV20-1,TRBJ2-2,.,TGCAGTGCTAGAGACGTCGGGACTAGCATCGGCGGGGAGCTGTTTTTT,CSARDVGTSIGGELFF
.,TRBV29-1,TRBJ2-5,many,TGCAGCGTTGAAGGGGAAATGACCCAGTACTTC,CSVEGEMTQYF
.,TRBV10-3,TRBJ2-7,.,TGTGCCATCAGCCCGGACGGGGACGAGCAGTACTTC,CAISPDGDEQYF
TRBD1,TRBV15,TRBJ2-7,once,TGTGCCACCAGGCCCGGACAGGGATTCTACGAGCAGTACTTC,CATRPGQGFYEQYF
TRBD1,TRBV4-2,TRBJ1-4,.,TGTGCCAGCAGCCAAGACTTGCCGGGACAGAAGATTAATGAAAAACTGTTTTTT,CASSQDLPGQKINEKLFF
TRBD2,TRBV19,TRBJ2-3,.,TGTGCCAGTAAAACGACTAGCGGCACAGATACGCAGTATTTT,CASKTTSGTDTQYF
.,TRBV7-2,TRBJ2-3,few,TGTGCCAGCAGCTTTCGATCGGACAGCACAGATACGCAGTATTTT,CASSFRSDSTDTQYF
.,TRBV24-1,TRBJ2-7,.,TGTGCCACCAGTGAGCCCGAGGCTGGGCAGGGGACCTACGAGCAGTACTTC,CATSEPEAGQGTYEQYF
.,TRBV11-3,TRBJ2-7,few,TGTGCCAGCAGCGTAACCGGGAGCCCTTCCCAGTACTTC,CASSVTGSPSQYF
TRBD1,TRBV2,TRBJ2-3,many,TGTGCCAGCAGCGCCGGGACAGCGAGCACAGATACGCAGTATTTT,CASSAGTASTDTQYF
TRBD1,TRBV7-2,TRBJ1-2,few,TGTGCCAGCAGCTTAGCGCCCGGGACAGCCAAGGGCTATGGCTACACCTTC,CASSLAPGTAKGYGYTF
.,TRBV21-1,TRBJ2-1,few,TGTGCCAGCAGCAAAGAGAAGGGGGCGGATGAGCAGTTCTTC,CASSKEKGADEQFF
.,TRBV6-5,TRBJ2-7,.,TGTGCCAGCAGTGGGACTCACTACGAGCAGTACTTC,CASSGTHYEQYF
.,TRBV18,TRBJ1-1,.,TGTGCCAGCTCACCACCAGTAACGGCCGCTGAAGCTTTCTTT,CASSPPVTAAEAFF
.,TRBV12-3/TRBV12-4,TRBJ2-3,.,TGTGCCAGCAGTTTACTCTGGGGGGATACGCAGTATTTT,CASSLLWGDTQYF
.,TRBV12-3/TRBV12-4,TRBJ2-1,.,TGTGCCAGCAGTGTTGGGTCCAACCACAATGAGCAGTTCTTC,CASSVGSNHNEQFF
TRBD2,TRBV4-3,TRBJ2-1,few,TGCGCCAGCAGCATAAGATTGGGAAGCGGGGGTGTTTCCTACAATGAGCAGTTCTTC,CASSIRLGSGGVSYNEQFF
.,TRBV18,TRBJ1-6,.,TGTGCCAGCTCACCCGCAGAGAGCTCACCCCTCCACTTT,CASSPAESSPLHF
.,TRBV7-9,TRBJ2-3,many,TGTGCCAGCACCCCAGGGAGCCCTATCCCCACAGATACGCAGTATTTT,CASTPGSPIPTDTQYF
TRBD1,TRBV27,TRBJ2-5,.,TGTGCCAGTGGGACAGCCGGGGAGACCCATTACTTC,CASGTAGETHYF
TRBD2,TRBV28,TRBJ2-3,few,TGTGCCAGTCAAAAGGGTGGGGTAGCGGGATTCACAGATACGCAGTATTTT,CASQKGGVAGFTDTQYF
TRBD2,TRBV5-1,TRBJ2-1,few,TGCGCCAGCAGCTTGGACCTACCCTTTAGTAGGGGAGCGGGGATGGATGAGCAGTTCTTC,CASSLDLPFSRGAGMDEQFF
TRBD1,TRBV20-1,TRBJ1-4,.,TGCAGTGCCAGAAATCAAGGGGGCGGGAACGAAAAACTGTTTTTT,CSARNQGGGNEKLFF
.,TRBV21-1,TRBJ2-7,few,TGTGCCAGCAGCAAAGCCCCCCACCAACGAGGGGTGCAGTGGGACGAGCAGTACTTC,CASSKAPHQRGVQWDEQYF
.,TRBV7-7,TRBJ2-1,few,TGTGCTAGCAGCCACCGTGAGCAGTTCTTC,CASSHREQFF
TRBD2,TRBV7-6,TRBJ2-3,.,TGTGCCAGCAGCTTAGGGAGTCGACTAGCATTCGCAGATACGCAGTATTTT,CASSLGSRLAFADTQYF